Following are 18 T cell receptor beta chains from one sample sequenced in a study of T cell repertoires in cytomegalovirus infection. No antigen has been assigned to these receptors. TCRdb processed the reads anew with MiXCR; each CDR3 protein has one entry. Of about 68,000 distinct CDR3 sequences in the sample, 20% to 25% were seen once. The material sequenced was PBMCs, sequenced either directly or after in vitro stimulation (not recorded which). All receptors come from a human donor in good health (CMV status not recorded). Some clones in this sample may be carry-over from other donors' samples.

The chain employs TRBV19 and TRBJ2-7, with 9 bases lining up with TRBD2. Germline loops: CDR1 LNHDA, CDR2 SQIVND (reference sequence). V gave up 5 bases and J gave up 3 bases; unmatched junction bases: 14. The CDR3 consists of 17 residues. This CDR3 is CASSEQTSGQEYYEQYF. The DNA of the CDR3 is TGTGCCAGTAGTGAGCAAACTAGCGGGCAGGAATACTACGAGCAGTACTTC. The variable domain in full, completed from reference TRBV19 and TRBJ2-7, reads DGGITQSPKYLFRKEGQNVTLSCEQNLNHDAMYWYRQDPGQGLRLIYYSQIVNDFQKGDIAEGYSVSREKKESFPLTVTSAQKNPTAFYLCASSEQTSGQEYYEQYFGPGTRLTVT.

The CDR3 sequence is CASREGQGNTEAFF. The CDR3 DNA follows: TGTGCCAGCAGAGAGGGACAGGGGAACACTGAAGCTTTCTTT. The rearrangement joins TRBV2 to TRBJ1-1, with 9 bases aligning to TRBD1. The germline gives CDR1 SNHLY, CDR2 FYNNEI. With 6 bases clipped from V and 1 base from J, the junction kept 3 bases outside the gene matches. This CDR3 region has 14 residues.

This clonotype was counted only a few times. V gene TRBV27 combines with J gene TRBJ1-2; D is possibly TRBD1 (5 bases). The V end lost 4 bases, the J end lost 3 bases, and 15 bases lay between the germline ends. The germline CDR1 and CDR2 sequences are MNHEY and SMNVEV (reference sequence). The CDR3 sequence is 15 residues long. The CDR3 loop is CASSSLGEEYYGYTF. The CDR3 DNA reads TGTGCCAGCAGTTCTTTAGGGGAAGAGTACTATGGCTACACCTTC.

Many counts were recorded for this clonotype. The chain joins TRBV7-2 to TRBJ2-7, with a tentative D call TRBD1 (8 bases). Germline V CDR1 and CDR2: SGHTA, FQGNSA. The V end was cut by 2 bases, the J end by 4 bases, with 18 bases between. The CDR3 length is 16 residues. The CDR3 sequence: CASSLPGGTGPYEQYV. The CDR3 bases are TGTGCCAGCAGCTTACCCGGGGGGACAGGACCGTACGAGCAGTACGTC.

This clonotype appeared many times. This rearrangement joins TRBV7-2 to TRBJ2-3; TRBD2 is a possible D gene (5 bases). Germline CDR1 is SGHTA and CDR2 is FQGNSA. This CDR3 contains 13 residues. The V and J ends lost 5 bases and 0 bases respectively, with 6 bases between them. CDR3 loop: CASSRTSTDTQYF. The CDR3 DNA reads as TGTGCCAGCAGCCGGACTAGCACAGATACGCAGTATTTT. Filled out from reference TRBV7-2 and TRBJ2-3, the complete variable domain reads GAGVSQSPSNKVTEKGKDVELRCDPISGHTALYWYRQSLGQGLEFLIYFQGNSAPDKSGLPSDRFSAERTGGSVSTLTIQRTQQEDSAVYLCASSRTSTDTQYFGPGTRLTVL.

In this sample, this clonotype turned up a few times. The chain links TRBV6-5 to TRBJ2-7, with D possibly being TRBD1 (6 bases). In germline, CDR1 is MNHEY, CDR2 SVGAGI. The V end was cut by 2 bases, the J end by 6 bases, with 17 bases between. The CDR3 is made up of 15 amino acids. The chain's CDR3 is CASSYLYRDRREQYF. The CDR3 nucleotides are TGTGCCAGCAGTTACCTATACAGGGATCGGCGCGAGCAGTACTTC.

This clonotype was seen only a few times. The chain has TRBV25-1 and TRBJ2-1; D possibly corresponds to TRBD1 (5 bases). Between the trimmed V and J ends, which lost 4 bases and 7 bases, there was a span of 20 bases. Germline CDR1 and CDR2: MGHDK and SYGVNS. The CDR3 has 16 amino acids. This chain's CDR3 is CASSGRPGPKPNEQFF. CDR3 nucleotide sequence: TGTGCCAGCAGTGGACGACCAGGGCCAAAGCCAAATGAGCAGTTCTTC.

The chain employs TRBV7-9 and TRBJ2-2, with D uncertain. CDR3 length equals 15 residues. Germline-derived CDR1 and CDR2 are SEHNR and FQNEAQ (reference sequence). Trimming took off 1 base at V and 5 bases at J, with 11 bases between the two ends. The chain's CDR3 is CASSLVSGRTGELFF. CDR3 nucleotides: TGTGCCAGCAGCTTAGTTTCGGGTCGGACCGGGGAGCTGTTTTTT.

This clonotype was recorded at least ten times. The chain joins TRBV12-3 or TRBV12-4 to TRBJ1-1, with D perhaps TRBD1 (5 bases). Trimming shortened V by 6 bases and J by 5 bases, and 13 bases separated the two germline ends. This CDR3 is built from 13 residues. The chain's CDR3 is CASSWGKRTEAFF. The CDR3, as DNA: TGTGCCAGCAGCTGGGGGAAGAGAACTGAAGCTTTCTTT.

The J gene is TRBJ2-5, the V gene TRBV6-5; 7 nucleotides agree with TRBD1. Germline V lookup: CDR1 MNHEY, CDR2 SVGAGI. V gave up 1 base and J gave up 2 bases; unmatched junction bases: 1. This CDR3 spans 14 amino acids. CDR3 bases: TGTGCCAGCAGTTACTTGGGACAGCAAGAGACCCAGTACTTC. Translation: CASSYLGQQETQYF.

The J gene is TRBJ1-5, the V gene TRBV19; no clear D gene. CDR1 LNHDA and CDR2 SQIVND come from the germline V gene (reference sequence). The CDR3 extends over 13 amino acids. The V and J ends lost 3 bases and 7 bases respectively, with 10 bases between them. CDR3 sequence (DNA): TGTGCCAGTAGTATCGCCAGGACCCAGCCCCAGCATTTT. Amino acids: CASSIARTQPQHF.

In its sample, this clonotype was seen many times. The chain has TRBV6-5 and TRBJ2-1, with D possibly matching TRBD2 (6 bases). V was trimmed by 2 bases and J by 5 bases, leaving 19 bases between them. This CDR3 has 17 residues. CDR1 is MNHEY, CDR2 SVGAGI, per germline. In nucleotides, the CDR3 is TGTGCCAGCAGTTACCACTTGGGACTTTCCCGGGACAATGAGCAGTTCTTC. This encodes CASSYHLGLSRDNEQFF.

This clonotype has only a few counts. The chain has TRBV19 and TRBJ1-1, with 7 positions matching TRBD1. CDR1 is LNHDA and CDR2 is SQIVND in the germline V gene (reference sequence). CDR3 length: 14 residues. V shed 5 bases, J shed 4 bases, and the junction held 7 bases outside the gene matches. The DNA of the CDR3 is TGTGCCAGTAGTGTAACGCCAGGGGGCACTGAAGCTTTCTTT. This sequence encodes CASSVTPGGTEAFF. Using reference TRBV19 and TRBJ1-1 for the parts outside the CDR3, the full variable domain is DGGITQSPKYLFRKEGQNVTLSCEQNLNHDAMYWYRQDPGQGLRLIYYSQIVNDFQKGDIAEGYSVSREKKESFPLTVTSAQKNPTAFYLCASSVTPGGTEAFFGQGTRLTVV.

The CDR3 sequence is CASRSRTGQGGEKLFF. The CDR3 bases are TGTGCCAGCAGGAGCCGAACGGGACAGGGAGGAGAAAAACTGTTTTTT. This chain uses TRBV7-9 with TRBJ1-4; TRBD1 agrees at 9 bases. V shed 6 bases and J 8 bases; nucleotides not matched to a gene: 13. There are 16 residues in the CDR3. Germline CDR1 SEHNR, CDR2 FQNEAQ (reference sequence).

This chain joins TRBV6-6 and TRBJ2-7; D is uncertain. Germline V gene sequence: CDR1 MNHNY, CDR2 SVGAGI (reference sequence). V lost 0 bases to trimming and J lost 0 bases, with 15 bases between them. The CDR3 is 17 amino acids. CDR3 region: CASSYSTGQLSSYEQYF. The CDR3 coding sequence is TGTGCCAGCAGTTACTCGACGGGCCAGCTAAGCTCCTACGAGCAGTACTTC.

The genes are TRBV20-1 and TRBJ2-5; D gene uncertain. V lost 6 bases to trimming and J lost 4 bases, with 6 bases between them. The CDR3 contains 10 residues. In germline, CDR1 is DFQATT, CDR2 SNEGSKA (reference sequence). Here the CDR3 reads CSAGVETQYF. The CDR3 DNA follows: TGCAGTGCGGGTGTAGAGACCCAGTACTTC.

This clonotype was counted only a few times. J is TRBJ2-7 and V is TRBV5-6; 7 nucleotides align to TRBD2. The CDR3 length is 15 residues. CDR1 SGHDT and CDR2 YYEEEE come from the germline V gene. Trimming at V came to 3 bases and at J to 5 bases, leaving 11 bases not matched to a gene. The CDR3 region is CASSYYPLAENEQYV. Here the CDR3 DNA reads TGTGCCAGCAGCTATTATCCCCTAGCGGAAAACGAGCAGTACGTC.

This clonotype was counted ten times or more. The chain carries TRBV12-3 or TRBV12-4 and TRBJ1-2; tentative D call: TRBD1 (6 bases). V shed 1 base and J shed 8 bases, with 26 bases lying between them. There are 18 residues in the CDR3. The CDR3 coding sequence is TGTGCCAGCAGTTTAGATGGGGGCGGGGCAAGCCCCTTGGTCGGCTACACCTTC. The encoded protein is CASSLDGGGASPLVGYTF.